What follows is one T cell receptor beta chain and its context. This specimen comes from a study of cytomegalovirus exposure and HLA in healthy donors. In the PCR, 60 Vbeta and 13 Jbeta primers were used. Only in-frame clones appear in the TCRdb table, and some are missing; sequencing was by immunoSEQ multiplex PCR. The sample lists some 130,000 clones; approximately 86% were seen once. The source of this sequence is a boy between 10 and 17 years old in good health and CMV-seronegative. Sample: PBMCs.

DNA of the CDR3: TGTGCCAGCAGCGAGGCGGCAAGGCGGGGTTCGGGCGGGGAGCTGTTTTTT. Amino acids: CASSEAARRGSGGELFF. The gene calls are TRBV7-2 and TRBJ2-2, with a tentative D call TRBD2 (6 bases). CDR3 length: 17 amino acids. Germline V gene sequence: CDR1 SGHTA, CDR2 FQGNSA. V lost 5 bases and J 7 bases, leaving 23 bases between the germline ends. The variable domain in full, with the rest retrieved from reference TRBV7-2 and TRBJ2-2, is GAGVSQSPSNKVTEKGKDVELRCDPISGHTALYWYRQSLGQGLEFLIYFQGNSAPDKSGLPSDRFSAERTGGSVSTLTIQRTQQEDSAVYLCASSEAARRGSGGELFFGEGSRLTVL.